This passage covers 18 T cell receptor beta chains from one sample sequenced in a study of T cells after yellow fever vaccination. TCRdb processed the 5' RACE reads anew with MiXCR; each CDR3 protein has one entry. The repertoire includes 25,000 to 30,000 distinct CDR3 sequences, 5% to 6% of them detected once, and more than 40% sits in the top ten. The source material was CD8+ T cells sorted from PBMCs, sampled 10 days after the yellow fever booster vaccination. The source is a man in his thirties or forties who received the YFV17D yellow fever vaccine.

This clonotype appeared many times. J is TRBJ2-1 and V is TRBV12-3 or TRBV12-4; possible D gene TRBD2, 6 bases. The CDR3 runs to 13 residues. Trimming pared 6 bases from V and 4 bases from J, leaving 10 bases between. CDR3 amino acids: CASSPGLYNEQFF. The CDR3 DNA reads TGTGCCAGCAGCCCGGGACTGTACAATGAGCAGTTCTTC.

This clonotype was observed at least ten times. The rearrangement joins TRBV7-2 to TRBJ2-7, with TRBD2 identical over 8 bases. CDR1 and CDR2 (germline): SGHTA, FQGNSA. The CDR3 runs 14 residues. The trim removed 3 bases at V and 4 bases at J, leaving 5 bases unmatched. CDR3 DNA: TGTGCCAGCAGCTTTGGACTAGCTTTATACGAGCAGTACTTC. Translation gives CASSFGLALYEQYF.

This clonotype has a count of ten or more. The chain recombines TRBV5-5 with TRBJ1-1; tentative D call: TRBD1 (6 bases). The CDR3 extends over 17 amino acids. The V and J ends lost 2 bases and 5 bases respectively, with 22 bases between them. Germline lookup yields CDR1 SGHKS and CDR2 YYEKEE (reference sequence). The CDR3 loop reads CASSFGSIDRGPTEAFF. CDR3 coding DNA: TGTGCCAGCAGCTTCGGTTCTATCGATCGGGGGCCAACTGAAGCTTTCTTT.

This clonotype was observed many times. The V call is TRBV7-8, the J call TRBJ2-7; no firm D call. Trimming stripped 6 bases from V and 3 bases from J, with 9 bases between. The CDR3 covers 12 residues. Germline CDR1 SGHVS, CDR2 FQNEAQ. CDR3 nucleotides: TGTGCCAGCAGTCCTTCCTACTACGAGCAGTACTTC. Its translation: CASSPSYYEQYF. Supplemented by reference TRBV7-8 and TRBJ2-7, the full variable domain reads GAGVSQSPRYKVAKRGQDVALRCDPISGHVSLFWYQQALGQGPEFLTYFQNEAQLDKSGLPSDRFFAERPEGSVSTLKIQRTQQEDSAVYLCASSPSYYEQYFGPGTRLTVT.

Regarding this clonotype: It may be a read error: a sequence one base away is much more abundant. This chain joins TRBV5-1 and TRBJ2-7; weak D call: TRBD1 (5 bases). The CDR3 spans 13 residues. The germline V gene has CDR1 SGHRS and CDR2 YFSETQ. The CDR3 bases are TGCGCCAGCAGATTGGGGCAAGCCTACGAGCAGTACTTC. Translating gives CASRLGQAYEQYF.

This clonotype showed up many times. The rearrangement links TRBV20-1 to TRBJ2-1; 10 nucleotides line up with TRBD2. The V and J ends lost 6 bases and 3 bases, in that order; junction bases with no gene match: 8. Germline CDR1 and CDR2: DFQATT and SNEGSKA (reference sequence). This CDR3 has 15 amino acids. CDR3 sequence (DNA): TGCAGTGCAACCGGACTAGCGGAGGACTACAATGAGCAGTTCTTC. It is translated as CSATGLAEDYNEQFF.

This clonotype occurred many times. The V and J genes are TRBV30 and TRBJ2-2, with unresolved D. Looked up from germline, CDR1 is GTSNPN and CDR2 is SVGIG (reference sequence). The CDR3 spans 15 residues. Trimming shortened V by 3 bases and J by 6 bases, and 17 bases separated the two germline ends. Here the CDR3 reads CAWRDHLLVAGELFF. The CDR3 coding sequence is TGTGCCTGGAGGGACCACCTCCTCGTGGCCGGGGAGCTGTTTTTT.

The table lists this clonotype with many counts. The chain uses TRBV28 and TRBJ2-3; perhaps TRBD1 as D (5 bases). Germline V lookup: CDR1 MDHEN, CDR2 SYDVKM. This CDR3 is 18 amino acids long. Trimming cost V 1 base and J 1 base, with 18 bases left between them. Here the CDR3 DNA reads TGTGCCAGCAGTTTATCCCTAGGGGCCGAGTGGGGCACAGATACGCAGTATTTT. It yields the protein CASSLSLGAEWGTDTQYF.

This clonotype was picked up many times. The J gene is TRBJ2-1, the V gene TRBV7-2; D is possibly TRBD1 (5 bases). V dropped 2 bases and J dropped 8 bases, with 10 bases sitting between them. In germline, CDR1 is SGHTA, CDR2 FQGNSA. CDR3 length: 13 residues. CDR3 amino acids: CASSLRWGDEQFF. The CDR3 DNA follows: TGTGCCAGCAGCTTAAGGTGGGGCGATGAGCAGTTCTTC.

This clonotype was recorded many times. This rearrangement joins TRBV25-1 to TRBJ2-1; 13 bases align to TRBD2. J was trimmed by 7 bases and V by 0 bases; bases with no gene match: 18. The CDR3 is made up of 21 amino acids. Germline loops: CDR1 MGHDK, CDR2 SYGVNS. Here the CDR3 DNA reads TGTGCCAGCAGTGAATATTTCCCCTCTACAGTACTAGCGGGAGGGCCTAATGAGCAGTTCTTC. Amino acids: CASSEYFPSTVLAGGPNEQFF.

The V call is TRBV12-3 or TRBV12-4, the J call TRBJ2-2; 10 bases are a match to TRBD2. The V gene end was trimmed by 3 bases and the J gene end by 4 bases; junction bases not matched to a gene: 11. The CDR3 length is 18 residues. CDR3 DNA sequence: TGTGCCAGCAGTTTGGAATGGGTAGCGGGAGGTTCCACCGGGGAGCTGTTTTTT. The encoded protein is CASSLEWVAGGSTGELFF.

This clonotype was seen at least ten times. The V call is TRBV5-1, the J call TRBJ2-7; 8 nucleotides line up with TRBD2. The length of the CDR3 is 16 residues. J was trimmed by 9 bases and V by 1 base; bases with no gene match: 15. Germline CDR1 reads SGHRS; CDR2 reads YFSETQ. In DNA form, the CDR3 reads TGCGCCAGCAGCTTGATCTTGGTAGCGGGAAGGATTACGCAGTACTTC. Encoded protein: CASSLILVAGRITQYF.

Points on this clonotype: Germline and junction disagree at one end, which may indicate a read error. The chain has TRBV9 and TRBJ2-3; 9 bases are a match to TRBD2. CDR3 length: 16 residues. CDR1 SGDLS and CDR2 YYNGEE come from the germline V gene. CDR3 sequence: CAISDTRGRASDTQYF. CDR3 bases: TGTGCCATCAGCGATACACGCGGGAGGGCCTCAGATACGCAGTATTTT.

This clonotype was observed many times. The chain is built from TRBV4-3 and TRBJ2-7, with D uncertain. V lost 3 bases and J lost 1, with 7 bases in between. Per the germline V gene, CDR1 is LGHNA and CDR2 is YSLEER. CDR3 length: 13 residues. CDR3 residues: CASSQGSSYEQYF. Written as DNA, the CDR3 is TGCGCCAGCAGCCAGGGGTCATCCTACGAGCAGTACTTC.

This clonotype showed up many times. This sequence joins TRBV20-1 and TRBJ2-5, with TRBD2 matching 11 bases. CDR3 size: 15 residues. Germline V gives CDR1 DFQATT, CDR2 SNEGSKA (reference sequence). The V segment lost 2 bases and the J segment 4 bases; nucleotides outside the gene matches: 6. The CDR3 reads CSARRLAGGRETQYF. The CDR3 nucleotides are TGCAGTGCTAGACGTCTAGCGGGAGGCCGAGAGACCCAGTACTTC.

This clonotype was observed at least ten times. The J gene is TRBJ2-7, the V gene TRBV7-6, with 7 positions matching TRBD2. This CDR3 has 15 amino acids. Trimming took 2 bases from V and 1 from J; bases not matched to a gene: 5. Germline-derived CDR1 and CDR2 are SGHVS and FNYEAQ. CDR3 bases: TGTGCCAGCAGCTTAACTAGCGCCCTATCCTACGAGCAGTACTTC. Encoded protein: CASSLTSALSYEQYF. Looking up the rest from reference TRBV7-6 and TRBJ2-7 gives the full variable domain: GAGVSQSPRYKVTKRGQDVALRCDPISGHVSLYWYRQALGQGPEFLTYFNYEAQQDKSGLPNDRFSAERPEGSISTLTIQRTEQRDSAMYRCASSLTSALSYEQYFGPGTRLTVT.

This clonotype was observed many times. The rearrangement joins TRBV10-3 to TRBJ2-1; perhaps TRBD1 as D (5 bases). V lost 1 base and J lost 4, with 11 bases in between. This CDR3 contains 15 residues. Per germline, CDR1 ENHRY and CDR2 SYGVKD. CDR3 coding DNA: TGTGCCATCAGTGAGTATACAGGCGAATACAATGAGCAGTTCTTC. Translation: CAISEYTGEYNEQFF.

This clonotype occurred many times. The V gene is TRBV12-3 or TRBV12-4, the J gene TRBJ2-3; a possible D gene is TRBD2 (6 bases). The CDR3 runs to 12 residues. V was shortened by 6 bases and J by 4 bases, with 8 bases between the two germline ends. CDR3 amino acids: CASSRLADTQYF. The CDR3 nucleotides are TGTGCCAGCAGCCGACTAGCAGATACGCAGTATTTT.